Below, 2 T cell receptor beta chains from the same sample are listed, as sequenced in a study of blood T cell repertoires in COVID-19. Libraries were prepared by immunoSEQ multiplex PCR; TCRdb keeps only in-frame clonotypes and omits some of them. The sample lists around 95,000 clones, approximately 90% occurring once. Sequencing used peripheral blood. The receptors were gathered from a man aged 45-65 years with acute or convalescent COVID-19.

The chain couples TRBV12-3 or TRBV12-4 to TRBJ1-2; maybe TRBD1 (5 bases). CDR3 length: 11 residues. Trimming stripped 11 bases from V and 4 bases from J, with 11 bases between. CDR3 sequence (DNA): TGTGCCGCCCGGACAACCTATGGCTACACCTTC. Protein product: CAARTTYGYTF.

V is TRBV6-1 and J is TRBJ2-1; D gene unclear. The CDR3 has 12 amino acids. Germline lookup yields CDR1 MNHNS and CDR2 SASEGT. Trimming removed 5 bases from V and 6 bases from J, with 8 bases in between. The CDR3 region has the DNA TGTGCCAGCAGTTATATGTTCAATGAGCAGTTCTTC. It encodes CASSYMFNEQFF.